This T cell receptor (beta chain) was retrieved from a study of T cells in Graves' hyperthyroidism and ophthalmopathy. General study results and limits: Researchers report that a 13 V-J model separated ophthalmopathy from stable hyperthyroidism. Most thyroid clonotypes expanded above 0.001 were also detected in blood.

There are a few counts of this clonotype. The antigen is not known. Researchers took RNA transcripts and amplified the TCR beta CDR3 regions from them. RT-PCR in the first round (using the HTBI primer set) targeted the TCR CDR3. MiXCR, applied by TCRdb to the multiplex PCR reads, yields one record per CDR3 protein. In the table there are approximately 690,000 distinct CDR3 sequences, 20% to 25% of which are singletons. Trimming pared 6 bases from V and 3 bases from J, leaving 14 bases between. The germline gives CDR1 MNHEY, CDR2 SVGEGT. The CDR3 runs to 15 residues. J is TRBJ2-2 and V is TRBV6-2 or TRBV6-3; possibly TRBD1 or TRBD2 for D (5 bases each). This receptor was identified in a man aged 25 to 40 with Graves' ophthalmopathy. The sample was blood. CDR3 region: CASRGTGADTGELFF. CDR3 sequence (DNA): TGTGCCAGCAGAGGTACCGGGGCAGACACCGGGGAGCTGTTTTTT.